The 5 T cell receptor beta chains in this list originate from one sample, sequenced in a study of beta chain features in type 1 diabetes. Whole-study results and caveats: Type 1 diabetes patients had TCRB CDR3s that were shorter (moderately but significantly so) in all four CD4+ subsets.

What was sequenced were expressed TCRB transcripts, since all of the isolated RNA had been reverse transcribed. Profiling relied on immunoSEQ multiplex PCR, and the TCRdb table lists in-frame clones only, not all of them. The sample comprises roughly 340,000 clones, roughly an eighth of which are singletons, and over 0.008% rests with the top ten. No antigen is known for these receptors. Material: naive CD4+ T cells from blood. These TCRs come from a woman aged 18-29 years with type 1 diabetes.

The rearrangement links TRBV4-1 to TRBJ2-1; TRBD2 matches 7 bases. Trimming cost V 4 bases and J 7 bases; bases outside gene matches: 4. This CDR3 contains 13 residues. Germline V gene sequence: CDR1 MGHRA, CDR2 YSYEKL. CDR3 region: CASSLRLANEQFF. The CDR3 nucleotides are TGCGCCAGCAGCCTCCGACTAGCAAATGAGCAGTTCTTC.

This clone has just a few counts. The chain couples TRBV4-3 to TRBJ2-6; 10 positions match TRBD2. V gave up 0 bases and J gave up 4 bases; unmatched junction bases: 9. Germline V gene data show CDR1 as LGHNA and CDR2 as YSLEER. This CDR3 spans 19 amino acids. CDR3 sequence reads: CASSQETLAGLVGANVLTF. The DNA for the CDR3 is TGCGCCAGCAGCCAAGAGACACTAGCGGGGCTTGTCGGGGCCAACGTCCTGACTTTC.

This clone was counted only a few times. The gene calls are TRBV5-1 and TRBJ2-3; D remains ambiguous. V was pared by 6 bases and J by 5 bases, with 13 bases between. Germline CDR1 and CDR2: SGHRS and YFSETQ. The CDR3 is made up of 13 amino acids. The CDR3 here is CASNQGGGDTQYF. The CDR3 DNA sequence: TGCGCCAGCAACCAAGGTGGCGGAGATACGCAGTATTTT.

About this clone: One end of the junction fails to match germline, which may point to a read error. The chain links TRBV2 to TRBJ2-7; 8 bases fit TRBD1. Looked up from germline, CDR1 is SNHLY and CDR2 is FYNNEI. The CDR3 loop spans 11 amino acids. CDR3 amino acids: CASAMGQAGRF. In nucleotides, the CDR3 is TGTGCCAGCGCAATGGGACAGGCGGGGAGGTTC.

A few counts support this clone. CDR3 region: CASSLIQGNQRVNEQFF. In DNA, the CDR3 is TGCGCCAGCAGCTTGATACAGGGCAATCAGAGGGTCAATGAGCAGTTCTTC. This rearrangement joins TRBV5-1 to TRBJ2-1; D may be TRBD1 (6 bases). In germline, CDR1 is SGHRS, CDR2 YFSETQ. Trimming removed 1 base from V and 6 bases from J, with 20 bases in between. There are 17 residues in the CDR3. The full variable domain, completed using reference TRBV5-1 and TRBJ2-1, is KAGVTQTPRYLIKTRGQQVTLSCSPISGHRSVSWYQQTPGQGLQFLFEYFSETQRNKGNFPGRFSGRQFSNSRSEMNVSTLELGDSALYLCASSLIQGNQRVNEQFFGPGTRLTVL.